These 28 T cell receptor beta chains were sequenced from one sample in a study of cytomegalovirus exposure and HLA in healthy donors. Primers: 60 Vbeta forward and 13 Jbeta reverse. Using immunoSEQ multiplex PCR, the repertoire was profiled, and TCRdb retains in-frame clones only, with some absent. The profile shows fewer than 140,000 clones, around three quarters of them singletons. The sequenced sample consisted of PBMCs. These receptors were collected from a boy aged 5-17 years in good health and CMV-seronegative.

J is TRBJ1-2 and V is TRBV28; D is undetermined. The V and J ends lost 4 bases and 1 base respectively, with 13 bases between them. The CDR3 is 15 residues long. Germline CDR1 and CDR2: MDHEN and SYDVKM. The CDR3 loop reads CASSSPDGINYGYTF. CDR3 nucleotides: TGTGCCAGCAGTTCCCCGGACGGGATTAACTATGGCTACACCTTC.

In this sample, this clone turned up a few times. This chain connects TRBV14 to TRBJ1-2; D might be TRBD1 (5 bases). The CDR3 is 16 residues long. V lost 0 bases and J 5 bases, leaving 16 bases between the germline ends. Germline CDR1 SGHDN, CDR2 FVKESK. The CDR3 sequence: CASSQELPGLTYGYTF. CDR3 DNA sequence: TGTGCCAGCAGCCAAGAACTTCCGGGACTGACGTATGGCTACACCTTC. The full variable domain, completed using reference TRBV14 and TRBJ1-2, is EAGVTQFPSHSVIEKGQTVTLRCDPISGHDNLYWYRRVMGKEIKFLLHFVKESKQDESGMPNNRFLAERTGGTYSTLKVQPAELEDSGVYFCASSQELPGLTYGYTFGSGTRLTVV.

This chain joins TRBV5-4 and TRBJ2-3; 7 bases are a match to TRBD1. CDR1 is SGHNT and CDR2 is YYREEE in the germline V gene (reference sequence). Losses at the gene ends were 4 bases for V and 0 bases for J; bases not matched to a gene: 11. This CDR3 is built from 17 residues. The CDR3 spells CASSGLTGKPSTDTQYF. The CDR3 nucleotides read TGTGCCAGCAGCGGGCTGACAGGGAAACCTAGCACAGATACGCAGTATTTT.

This chain connects TRBV30 to TRBJ1-5; D call uncertain. CDR1 is GTSNPN, CDR2 SVGIG, per germline (reference sequence). The CDR3 is 13 residues long. The ends were cut back, 4 bases at V and 0 bases at J, with 7 bases in the middle. The CDR3 loop reads CAWTSDSNQPQHF. CDR3 DNA sequence: TGTGCCTGGACCAGCGATAGCAATCAGCCCCAGCATTTT.

A note on this clone: The sample carries other DNA sequences with the same CDR3. The V gene is TRBV7-9, the J gene TRBJ2-1, with TRBD2 matching 9 bases. CDR1 is SEHNR, CDR2 FQNEAQ, per germline (reference sequence). This CDR3 is 15 amino acids long. Trimming at V came to 3 bases and at J to 7 bases, leaving 7 bases not matched to a gene. Here the CDR3 reads CASSLVAGARNEQFF. CDR3 DNA sequence: TGTGCCAGCAGCTTGGTAGCGGGGGCTAGGAATGAGCAGTTCTTC.

The chain is built from TRBV11-2 and TRBJ2-3, with D unclear. Germline lookup yields CDR1 SGHAT and CDR2 FQNNGV. The CDR3 runs to 13 residues. The ends were cut back, 3 bases at V and 4 bases at J, with 8 bases in the middle. The CDR3 nucleotides read TGTGCCAGCAGCTTTTCATTTGCAGATACGCAGTATTTT. It encodes CASSFSFADTQYF.

This chain joins TRBV29-1 and TRBJ1-1; D may be TRBD1 (6 bases). CDR3 length: 11 amino acids. Between the trimmed V and J ends, which lost 2 bases and 11 bases, there was a span of 12 bases. The germline V gene has CDR1 SQVTM and CDR2 ANQGSEA. The CDR3 sequence is CSVESGQGAFF. The CDR3 DNA reads TGCAGCGTTGAAAGTGGTCAGGGGGCTTTCTTT.

The chain employs TRBV28 and TRBJ1-3; a possible D gene is TRBD1 (5 bases). CDR3 size: 15 residues. Germline loops: CDR1 MDHEN, CDR2 SYDVKM. V shed 6 bases and J shed 4 bases, with 16 bases lying between them. The CDR3 DNA sequence: TGTGCCAGCAGAGTTAGGGGCGCGGGGGGAAACACCATATATTTT. Its translation is CASRVRGAGGNTIYF.

This chain connects TRBV27 to TRBJ2-5, with TRBD1 matching 9 bases. V gave up 3 bases and J gave up 5 bases; unmatched junction bases: 7. Germline CDR1 is MNHEY and CDR2 is SMNVEV (reference sequence). This CDR3 is built from 15 residues. The chain's CDR3 is CASSLGTGGRETQYF. The CDR3, as DNA: TGTGCCAGCAGTTTGGGTACAGGGGGCAGGGAGACCCAGTACTTC.

The chain carries TRBV5-6 and TRBJ2-4; TRBD1 agrees at 10 bases. In germline, CDR1 is SGHDT, CDR2 YYEEEE. CDR3 length: 16 amino acids. The V gene end was trimmed by 2 bases and the J gene end by 4 bases; junction bases not matched to a gene: 6. The CDR3 loop is CASSFGTGDGKNIQYF. CDR3 nucleotide sequence: TGTGCCAGCAGCTTCGGGACAGGGGATGGAAAAAACATTCAGTACTTC.

The chain links TRBV30 to TRBJ2-7, with 10 bases aligning to TRBD1. J lost 4 bases, V lost 0 bases, and 6 bases had no gene match. The CDR3 sequence is 15 residues long. CDR1 and CDR2 from the germline V gene are GTSNPN and SVGIG (reference sequence). CDR3 sequence reads: CAWSVSDRGFYEQYF. The CDR3 region has the DNA TGTGCCTGGAGTGTCTCGGACAGGGGGTTTTACGAGCAGTACTTC.

The chain carries TRBV5-4 and TRBJ1-2; TRBD1 agrees at 8 bases. CDR1 SGHNT and CDR2 YYREEE come from the germline V gene (reference sequence). This CDR3 is built from 15 residues. Trimming at V came to 3 bases and at J to 2 bases, leaving 6 bases not matched to a gene. DNA of the CDR3: TGTGCCAGCAGCTCCCCCGGACAGGGAAACTATGGCTACACCTTC. It yields the protein CASSSPGQGNYGYTF.

This chain connects TRBV30 to TRBJ1-2, with D perhaps matching TRBD1 (6 bases). Trimming pared 2 bases from V and 4 bases from J, leaving 11 bases between. CDR1 and CDR2 (germline): GTSNPN, SVGIG (reference sequence). There are 13 residues in the CDR3. The CDR3 DNA is TGTGCCTGGAGTATAGGGGGGGTCTATGGCTACACCTTC. It translates to CAWSIGGVYGYTF.

CDR3 nucleotides: TGTGCCAGCAGCGTAGGTAGTACCAACAATGAGCAGTTCTTC. Translating it yields CASSVGSTNNEQFF. The J gene is TRBJ2-1, the V gene TRBV9; D uncertain. The CDR3 sequence is 14 residues long. V was clipped by 0 bases and J by 5 bases, with 9 bases between them. The V gene's germline CDR1 is SGDLS and CDR2 YYNGEE.

This clone was seen only a few times. The CDR3 DNA reads as TGTGCCAGCAGTGACAGTAACTATGGCTACACCTTC. Its translation is CASSDSNYGYTF. The chain employs TRBV6-6 and TRBJ1-2; the D gene is possibly TRBD1 (5 bases). Trimming shortened V by 5 bases and J by 1 base, and 5 bases separated the two germline ends. Germline CDR1 MNHNY, CDR2 SVGAGI (reference sequence). CDR3 length equals 12 residues.

The chain uses TRBV5-6 and TRBJ1-2, with 7 bases matching TRBD1. This CDR3 is 16 amino acids long. CDR1 SGHDT and CDR2 YYEEEE come from the germline V gene. The V and J ends lost 4 bases and 4 bases, in that order; junction bases with no gene match: 13. The CDR3: CASSPRDSLLLYGYTF. The CDR3 nucleotides are TGTGCCAGCAGCCCAAGGGACAGCCTTCTCCTCTATGGCTACACCTTC.

The gene calls are TRBV5-6 and TRBJ2-7; 8 bases map to TRBD2. The CDR3 contains 14 residues. CDR1 is SGHDT, CDR2 YYEEEE, per germline. With V trimmed by 2 bases and J by 4 bases, 5 bases remained unmatched. For the CDR3, the DNA is TGTGCCAGCAGCTTTTCTGGGACTAGGTACGAGCAGTACTTC. Amino acids: CASSFSGTRYEQYF.

The J gene is TRBJ2-2, the V gene TRBV11-2, with D possibly TRBD1 on 5 matching bases. CDR1 and CDR2 from the germline V gene are SGHAT and FQNNGV. V was trimmed by 2 bases and J by 4 bases, leaving 11 bases between them. The CDR3 spans 15 residues. The CDR3 sequence is CASSLQGKATGELFF. CDR3 nucleotides: TGTGCCAGCAGCTTACAGGGAAAAGCCACCGGGGAGCTGTTTTTT.

J is TRBJ2-5 and V is TRBV5-4; D may be TRBD2 (5 bases). V was cut by 1 base and J by 5 bases, with 18 bases left in between. From germline, CDR1 is SGHNT and CDR2 YYREEE (reference sequence). The CDR3 consists of 16 residues. The CDR3 nucleotides are TGTGCCAGCAGCTTGCCCACTAGTGGGATAGGGGAGACCCAGTACTTC. This encodes CASSLPTSGIGETQYF. Complete variable domain (other parts from reference TRBV5-4 and TRBJ2-5): ETGVTQSPTHLIKTRGQQVTLRCSSQSGHNTVSWYQQALGQGPQFIFQYYREEENGRGNFPPRFSGLQFPNYSSELNVNALELDDSALYLCASSLPTSGIGETQYFGPGTRLLVL.

The chain carries TRBV10-1 and TRBJ2-3, with D maybe TRBD2 (6 bases). CDR1 is WNHNN and CDR2 is SYGVQD in the germline V gene (reference sequence). This CDR3 spans 16 amino acids. Deletions cut 6 bases from V and 4 bases from J, with 20 bases between. CDR3 coding DNA: TGCGCCAGCAGGGGTACCGACGGGAGTCTCGCAGATACGCAGTATTTT. Translated, it gives CASRGTDGSLADTQYF.

This rearrangement joins TRBV23-1 to TRBJ1-5; 7 nucleotides agree with TRBD1. TRBV23-1 is annotated as an ORF whose role is uncertain. CDR3 length: 18 residues. V dropped 6 bases and J dropped 2; count of bases not matched to a gene: 16. DNA for the CDR3: TGCGCCAGCAGCCGGAAACAGGGGCTCGGGGAGGGCAATCAGCCCCAGCATTTT. This codes for CASSRKQGLGEGNQPQHF.

The chain recombines TRBV19 with TRBJ1-5; D is possibly TRBD1 (5 bases). Germline V gene lookup returns CDR1 LNHDA and CDR2 SQIVND (reference sequence). This CDR3 has 15 amino acids. V gave up 7 bases and J gave up 4 bases, with 17 bases separating them. CDR3 protein: CASTPMGGDNQPQHF. For the CDR3, the DNA is TGTGCCAGTACCCCCATGGGAGGGGATAATCAGCCCCAGCATTTT.

This chain connects TRBV7-2 to TRBJ1-6, with 8 bases identical to TRBD1. Per germline, CDR1 SGHTA and CDR2 FQGNSA. The CDR3 is 18 residues long. V gave up 5 bases and J gave up 0 bases; unmatched junction bases: 9. This CDR3 is CASSVRQGWSSYNSPLHF. The CDR3 DNA reads TGTGCCAGCAGCGTTAGACAGGGGTGGAGCTCCTATAATTCACCCCTCCACTTT.

The chain combines TRBV7-3 with TRBJ2-1; a possible D gene is TRBD2 (5 bases). Germline loops: CDR1 SGHTA, CDR2 FQGTGA. CDR3 size: 13 residues. V lost 3 bases, J lost 6 bases, and 9 bases lay in between. This CDR3 reads CASSFYRGNEQFF. DNA of the CDR3: TGTGCCAGCAGCTTTTACCGGGGCAATGAGCAGTTCTTC.

The chain uses TRBV2 and TRBJ1-5; TRBD1 agrees at 7 bases. Germline V lookup: CDR1 SNHLY, CDR2 FYNNEI. V lost 4 bases and J lost 2; bases outside the gene matches: 5. The CDR3 totals 15 residues. CDR3: CASSGQGFGNQPQHF. Here the CDR3 DNA reads TGTGCCAGCAGTGGACAGGGATTCGGCAATCAGCCCCAGCATTTT.

This clone has just one count. V is TRBV28 and J is TRBJ2-5; TRBD1 matches 7 bases. Per germline, CDR1 MDHEN and CDR2 SYDVKM. This CDR3 contains 15 residues. J was trimmed by 3 bases and V by 7 bases; bases with no gene match: 11. CDR3 DNA: TGTGCCAGCAACCCTCGGGGACAGCAAAAAGAGACCCAGTACTTC. Its translation is CASNPRGQQKETQYF.

J is TRBJ1-5 and V is TRBV28; a weak D match, TRBD1 (6 bases). The germline V gene has CDR1 MDHEN and CDR2 SYDVKM. CDR3 size: 16 residues. V lost 6 bases to trimming and J lost 4 bases, with 19 bases between them. The CDR3 spells CASRPREGVPNQPQHF. CDR3 in DNA: TGTGCCAGCAGGCCCAGGGAGGGGGTTCCTAATCAGCCCCAGCATTTT.

Only a few counts were recorded for this clone. The conserved phenylalanine or tryptophan normally closing the CDR3 is absent here, so this likely arose from a read error. The DNA is left out, because the CDR3 cannot be placed on it with certainty; the CDR3 is given as TCRdb lists it. The gene calls are TRBV4-1 and TRBJ2-3; TRBD1, the table's D call, lacks a check against the DNA. The germline CDR1 and CDR2 sequences are MGHRA and YSYEKL. The CDR3 totals 10 residues, both ends included. The CDR3 protein is CASSLRQGEL.